This paragraph covers one TCR beta chain sequence. Given a much more abundant clone one base away, this may be a read error. TCR beta CDR3 regions were amplified from RNA transcripts. The HTBI set primed first-round TCR CDR3 RT-PCR. TCRdb analysed the multiplex PCR reads with MiXCR anew, one entry per CDR3 protein. This table has roughly 180,000 distinct CDR3 sequences, 9.4% appearing once. These data come from a study of T cells in Graves' hyperthyroidism and ophthalmopathy. The sequenced sample consisted of blood. The TCR comes from a woman aged 18-35 years with Graves' hyperthyroidism that later progressed to Graves' ophthalmopathy.

The CDR3 spells CASSQDLASYNGQFF. Written as DNA, the CDR3 is TGTGCCAGCAGCCAAGATCTAGCGAGCTACAATGGGCAGTTCTTC. The chain couples TRBV3-1 to TRBJ2-1; D possibly corresponds to TRBD2 (6 bases). This CDR3 has 15 residues. Germline lookup yields CDR1 LGHDT and CDR2 YNNKEL (reference sequence).